The 2 T cell receptor beta chains presented below share a single source sample, sequenced in a study of identical twins. Using its own MiXCR run on the 5' RACE reads, TCRdb lists one record per CDR3 protein. In the table there are approximately 220,000 distinct CDR3 sequences, about 7.5% of which are singletons. This same sample was also taken into another study, of yellow fever vaccine responses in identical twins.

What was sequenced was memory (CD45RO+) T cells sorted from blood. Receptor source: a woman between 18 and 29 years old in good health.

The J gene is TRBJ1-4, the V gene TRBV20-1; D gene ambiguous. Trimming stripped 0 bases from V and 3 bases from J, with 8 bases between. The CDR3 is 14 amino acids. CDR1 is DFQATT and CDR2 is SNEGSKA in the germline V gene (reference sequence). CDR3 DNA: TGCAGTGCTAGAGACAGCGGATCTAATGAAAAACTGTTTTTT. Protein product: CSARDSGSNEKLFF.

The chain is built from TRBV11-3 and TRBJ2-1, with TRBD2 matching over 12 bases. This CDR3 contains 15 residues. Germline values: CDR1 SGHNT, CDR2 YENEEA. Trimming cost V 1 base and J 6 bases; bases outside gene matches: 1. The DNA for the CDR3 is TGTGCCAGCAGCTTAGGGACTAGCGGGACCAATGAGCAGTTCTTC. Its protein is CASSLGTSGTNEQFF.